The TCR beta chain described here comes from a study of shared clonotypes between healthy human individuals. This CDR3 spans 14 amino acids. Germline V gives CDR1 SGHAT, CDR2 FQDESV (reference sequence). V shed 3 bases, J shed 7 bases, and the junction held 8 bases outside the gene matches. Worth noting for this clone: Antigen: not known.

Study-wide findings and caveats: Tissues were not sampled, only blood, and their repertoires likely differ. Depth of sequencing was expected to influence donor clonotype sharing.

Unsorted PBMC DNA was sequenced on ten immunoSEQ deep assay plates. TCRdb's copy holds only in-frame clones and misses some; the assay was immunoSEQ multiplex PCR. The sample consists of more than 400,000 clones, 70% to 85% of them appearing once. The rearrangement links TRBV11-1 to TRBJ2-7, with 8 bases lining up with TRBD2. The receptor's source is a woman between 40 and 50 years old in good health. Some clones in this sample may be carry-over from other donors' samples. Sequencing was done on a sample of PBMCs. The DNA of the CDR3 is TGTGCCAGCAGCTTGGAGCGGGAGTCGGGGGAGCAGTACTTC. This sequence encodes CASSLERESGEQYF.